Reported below is one TCR beta chain. Ages ranged from about 18 to 89 years, with residence in about two dozen US areas. Clinical history as reported by participants underpinned cohort assignment. Some clones are missing from TCRdb's copy, which holds only in-frame ones; the method was immunoSEQ multiplex PCR. Of 140,000 or so clones in the sample, approximately 84% were seen once. The sample comes from a study of blood T cell repertoires in COVID-19. As for the study in general: In each case, the material was cDNA or gDNA derived from T cells, B-cell-depleted T cells, or PBMCs.

Germline values: CDR1 GTSNPN, CDR2 SVGIG (reference sequence). J gave up 6 bases and V 4 bases, and 14 bases lay outside the gene matches. This CDR3 contains 17 residues. This sequence joins TRBV30 and TRBJ2-7; 14 nucleotides align to TRBD2. This clonotype was obtained from a woman aged 45-60 years with acute COVID-19. The sample was PBMCs or T cells enriched from blood (not recorded which). The CDR3 DNA follows: TGTGCCTGGACTACTCCGGGACTAGCGGGAGTTGTCTTCGAGCAGTACTTC. This translates into CAWTTPGLAGVVFEQYF.